The present T cell receptor beta chain was sequenced within a study of blood T cell repertoires in COVID-19. Study-level background: The United States, Italy and Spain provided the acute and convalescent COVID-19 samples. T cells, B-cell-depleted T cells, or PBMCs provided the cDNA or gDNA that served as material.

Source study methods: Amplification from reference gene primers served as the basis for estimated nucleated cell counts. TCRdb keeps only in-frame clones here, not all; method: immunoSEQ multiplex PCR. Clonal size and the V and J genes are those of that table, whereas D and trimming came from the DNA. The sample holds about 130,000 clones; approximately 84% are singletons and the top ten take approximately 12%. CDR1 is MNHEY and CDR2 is SMNVEV in the germline V gene (reference sequence). The CDR3 has 13 residues. V was shortened by 6 bases and J by 6 bases, with 14 bases between the two germline ends.

This clonotype was obtained from a woman aged 25 to 45 who had recovered from COVID-19. The chain is built from TRBV27 and TRBJ1-1; possibly TRBD1 for D (5 bases). Specimen: peripheral blood. The CDR3 reads CASSRLGGAEAFF. CDR3 DNA sequence: TGTGCCAGCAGCCGATTGGGGGGGGCTGAAGCTTTCTTT.